The 15 T cell receptor beta chains given below trace back to one sample, sequenced in a study of T cells in Graves' hyperthyroidism and ophthalmopathy. Amplified TCR beta CDR3 regions came from RNA transcripts. Initially, a first-round RT-PCR of the TCR CDR3 employed the HTBI primer set. TCRdb re-analysed the multiplex PCR reads in MiXCR, keeping a single row per CDR3 protein. The profile covers 500,000 to 650,000 distinct CDR3 sequences, with approximately 15% appearing a single time and approximately 12% taken by the ten largest. Input material: blood. The receptors shown here come from a woman aged 45-60 years with Graves' ophthalmopathy.

The rearrangement joins TRBV5-5 to TRBJ2-5; D might be TRBD1 or TRBD2, each matching 6 bases. V lost 4 bases and J lost 1, with 14 bases in between. The CDR3 is made up of 15 amino acids. Germline CDR1 and CDR2: SGHKS and YYEKEE (reference sequence). The CDR3 DNA sequence: TGTGCCAGCAGCCAGGACGGGGGCCGCCAAGAGACCCAGTACTTC. Translated: CASSQDGGRQETQYF.

This clonotype appeared many times. The V gene is TRBV28, the J gene TRBJ2-5; 7 nucleotides match TRBD2. Germline V CDR1 and CDR2: MDHEN, SYDVKM. The V segment lost 3 bases and the J segment 0 bases; nucleotides outside the gene matches: 10. The CDR3 is made up of 17 amino acids. This CDR3 is CASSFGGGRAYQETQYF. The DNA of the CDR3 is TGTGCCAGCAGTTTTGGGGGGGGACGCGCCTACCAAGAGACCCAGTACTTC.

V is TRBV28 and J is TRBJ1-1; D remains ambiguous. Trimming took off 6 bases at V and 0 bases at J, with 17 bases between the two ends. Germline values: CDR1 MDHEN, CDR2 SYDVKM. The length of the CDR3 is 16 residues. As DNA, the CDR3 is TGTGCCAGCAGGAGTGCCGGCACATTTATGAACACTGAAGCTTTCTTT. It yields the protein CASRSAGTFMNTEAFF.

The chain uses TRBV18 and TRBJ1-1; 7 positions match TRBD1. The CDR3 is 14 amino acids. V shed 6 bases and J 9 bases; nucleotides not matched to a gene: 13. Germline lookup yields CDR1 KGHSH and CDR2 LQKENI. CDR3 in amino acids: CASSQTGRETKAFF. The CDR3 DNA follows: TGTGCCAGCTCGCAGACAGGGCGGGAGACTAAAGCTTTCTTT.

This clonotype has a count of ten or more. V is TRBV28 and J is TRBJ1-1; D possibly corresponds to TRBD1 (5 bases). With 6 bases removed from V and 1 base from J, the gap between germline ends came to 18 bases. Germline V CDR1 and CDR2: MDHEN, SYDVKM. CDR3 length: 16 residues. The CDR3 bases are TGTGCCAGCAGGACGGTGGGGGGTAGAAGGAACACTGAAGCTTTCTTT. This encodes CASRTVGGRRNTEAFF.

This clonotype was detected ten times or more. V usage is TRBV20-1 and J usage is TRBJ2-2, with TRBD2 identical over 7 bases. Germline CDR1 reads DFQATT; CDR2 reads SNEGSKA (reference sequence). This CDR3 is 17 amino acids long. The V gene end was trimmed by 3 bases and the J gene end by 3 bases; junction bases not matched to a gene: 13. The CDR3 bases are TGCAGTGCTAGCGGTTTGGCGGGAGAAGTAGACACCGGGGAGCTGTTTTTT. Translating it yields CSASGLAGEVDTGELFF.

This clonotype was detected ten times or more. This rearrangement joins TRBV20-1 to TRBJ1-1; a possible D gene is TRBD1 (6 bases). Deletions cut 6 bases from V and 1 base from J, with 18 bases between. Germline lookup yields CDR1 DFQATT and CDR2 SNEGSKA (reference sequence). The length of the CDR3 is 15 residues. For the CDR3, the DNA is TGCAGTGCACGGGGGCAGGGTTCGGGGAACACTGAAGCTTTCTTT. Its translation: CSARGQGSGNTEAFF.

The V gene is TRBV5-6, the J gene TRBJ1-2, with D unresolved. The CDR3 is made up of 15 amino acids. Germline loops: CDR1 SGHDT, CDR2 YYEEEE. V gave up 0 bases and J gave up 4 bases, with 13 bases separating them. This chain's CDR3 is CASSLVSRLSYGYTF. CDR3 bases: TGTGCCAGCAGCTTGGTCTCACGGCTTTCCTATGGCTACACCTTC. The whole variable domain, remainder taken from reference TRBV5-6 and TRBJ1-2, is DAGVTQSPTHLIKTRGQQVTLRCSPKSGHDTVSWYQQALGQGPQFIFQYYEEEERQRGNFPDRFSGHQFPNYSSELNVNALLLGDSALYLCASSLVSRLSYGYTFGSGTRLTVV.

In this sample, this clonotype turned up once. A much larger clone differs from this one at a single base, so this may be a read error. The CDR3 DNA follows: TGTGCCAGCTCACCAAGTCCATCGCGACTAGTACATAACGAGCAGTTCTTC. This codes for CASSPSPSRLVHNEQFF. The rearrangement links TRBV18 to TRBJ2-1; tentatively, D is TRBD2 (6 bases). CDR3 length: 17 residues. The ends were cut back, 2 bases at V and 10 bases at J, with 24 bases in the middle. Germline CDR1 reads KGHSH; CDR2 reads LQKENI.

This clonotype was recorded at least ten times. V and J are TRBV7-2 and TRBJ2-1; 9 bases match TRBD2. V trimming: 8 bases; J trimming: 9 bases; junction bases outside the gene matches: 11. CDR3 length equals 14 residues. The germline gives CDR1 SGHTA, CDR2 FQGNSA. This CDR3 is CASAPIAGEIEQFF. The CDR3 DNA follows: TGTGCCAGCGCTCCTATAGCGGGAGAGATTGAGCAGTTCTTC. Full variable domain (outside the CDR3, taken from reference TRBV7-2 and TRBJ2-1): GAGVSQSPSNKVTEKGKDVELRCDPISGHTALYWYRQSLGQGLEFLIYFQGNSAPDKSGLPSDRFSAERTGGSVSTLTIQRTQQEDSAVYLCASAPIAGEIEQFFGPGTRLTVL.

In this sample, this clonotype turned up many times. The CDR3 region has the DNA TGCAGTGCCCGCCGCCGGGACCCGGGACAAGAGACCCAGTACTTC. This gives the protein CSARRRDPGQETQYF. V usage is TRBV20-1 and J usage is TRBJ2-5, with D tentatively TRBD1 or TRBD2 (5 bases each). V was pared by 6 bases and J by 2 bases, with 19 bases between. This CDR3 has 15 residues. Germline loops: CDR1 DFQATT, CDR2 SNEGSKA (reference sequence).

There are a few counts of this clonotype. The CDR3, as DNA: TGTGCCAGTAGTATAGGGGGGCACTTTCAGTACTTC. The encoded protein is CASSIGGHFQYF. The chain uses TRBV19 and TRBJ2-4, with D maybe TRBD1 (6 bases). Trimming shortened V by 1 base and J by 11 bases, and 9 bases separated the two germline ends. The CDR3 runs to 12 residues. Germline V gene data show CDR1 as LNHDA and CDR2 as SQIVND (reference sequence).

This clonotype occurred many times. The V call is TRBV6-1, the J call TRBJ2-1, with D perhaps TRBD1 (5 bases). The germline gives CDR1 MNHNS, CDR2 SASEGT. Trimming removed 5 bases at V and 6 bases at J, with 11 bases between. The CDR3 covers 13 residues. The CDR3 DNA sequence: TGTGCCAGCAGTTTAACCCAGGGCAATGAGCAGTTCTTC. Translated: CASSLTQGNEQFF.

This clonotype was detected many times. The CDR3 sequence: CASRSGANTGELFF. The DNA for the CDR3 is TGTGCCAGCAGAAGCGGGGCGAACACCGGGGAGCTGTTTTTT. V usage is TRBV2 and J usage is TRBJ2-2; TRBD2 agrees at 7 bases. V was pared by 6 bases and J by 0 bases, with 1 base of the junction left unmatched. Germline CDR1 is SNHLY and CDR2 is FYNNEI. This CDR3 is built from 14 residues. The whole variable domain, filled in from reference TRBV2 and TRBJ2-2, reads EPEVTQTPSHQVTQMGQEVILRCVPISNHLYFYWYRQILGQKVEFLVSFYNNEISEKSEIFDDQFSVERPDGSNFTLKIRSTKLEDSAMYFCASRSGANTGELFFGEGSRLTVL.

This chain's CDR3 is CSARDSLTGSKAEAFF. CDR3 sequence (DNA): TGCAGTGCTAGAGATTCCCTGACAGGGTCGAAGGCTGAAGCTTTCTTT. V and J are TRBV20-1 and TRBJ1-1, with 7 bases matching TRBD1. V shed 0 bases and J 6 bases; nucleotides not matched to a gene: 13. The CDR3 loop spans 16 amino acids. Germline V gene sequence: CDR1 DFQATT, CDR2 SNEGSKA (reference sequence).